This is a list of T cell receptor beta chains from one sample in a study of OX40 agonist ivuxolimab in advanced cancers. Using immunoSEQ multiplex PCR, the repertoire was profiled, and TCRdb retains in-frame clones only, with some absent. Altogether fewer than 55,000 clones are present, approximately 80% being singletons, with the ten largest covering roughly 6.8%. Sequences were derived from CD4+ or CD8+ T cells sorted from blood, sampled in a trial of the OX40 agonist ivuxolimab. The receptor set was obtained from an adult with an advanced solid tumor such as melanoma, head and neck, liver or kidney cancer. CDR3s include the opening cysteine and the closing phenylalanine or tryptophan. D genes are given only for firm matches. Part of the rows lack a size; the others show once, few, many or a class for expanded clones.

-,TRBJ2-1,TRBD2,TRBV2,CASTGTSGRGNEQFF,TGTGCCAGCACCGGGACTAGCGGGAGAGGGAATGAGCAGTTCTTC
-,TRBJ2-5,-,TRBV5-1,CASAQEGGTQYF,TGCGCCAGCGCTCAGGAAGGGGGGACCCAGTACTTC
-,TRBJ2-7,-,TRBV7-2,CASSSPRVGEQYF,TGTGCCAGCAGCTCACCCAGGGTGGGCGAGCAGTACTTC
-,TRBJ1-1,-,TRBV7-9,CASSWAYMNTEAFF,TGTGCCAGCAGTTGGGCGTACATGAACACTGAAGCTTTCTTT
-,TRBJ1-6,TRBD1,TRBV4-3,CASSPRTGWSPLHF,TGCGCCAGCAGCCCCCGGACAGGGTGGTCACCCCTCCACTTT
-,TRBJ2-1,-,TRBV30,CAWSELGSSYNEQFF,TGTGCCTGGAGTGAACTGGGAAGCTCCTACAATGAGCAGTTCTTC
-,TRBJ1-1,-,TRBV6-6,CASSGTGTSKAFF,TGTGCCAGCAGTGGTACCGGGACATCGAAAGCTTTCTTT
-,TRBJ2-7,TRBD1,TRBV7-2,CASSPLRGPEQYF,TGTGCCAGCAGCCCACTGAGGGGGCCCGAGCAGTACTTC
-,TRBJ2-1,-,TRBV7-9,CASSYGSDNEQFF,TGTGCCAGCAGCTACGGGTCAGACAATGAGCAGTTCTTC
-,TRBJ2-7,-,TRBV5-5,CASSLVGYEQYF,TGTGCCAGCAGCTTGGTAGGTTACGAGCAGTACTTC
-,TRBJ1-1,-,TRBV19,CASSTRETGSAEAFF,TGTGCCAGTAGTACCCGCGAAACAGGGAGCGCTGAAGCTTTCTTT
-,TRBJ2-2,-,TRBV30,CACALGAHTGELFF,TGTGCCTGCGCGCTAGGAGCGCACACCGGGGAGCTGTTTTTT
few,TRBJ1-5,-,TRBV19,CASSIEVNGPQHF,TGTGCCAGTAGTATAGAGGTCAACGGGCCCCAGCATTTT
once,TRBJ2-1,-,TRBV18,CASSPPAVVTSEQFF,TGTGCCAGCTCACCACCGGCGGTAGTGACTTCTGAGCAGTTCTTC
-,TRBJ2-7,TRBD2,TRBV6-6,CASSRSGRLEEQYF,TGTGCCAGCAGTCGTAGCGGGAGATTAGAAGAGCAGTACTTC
-,TRBJ2-7,TRBD2,TRBV19,CASTRTSGSRYEQYF,TGTGCCAGTACTCGAACTAGCGGGAGCAGGTACGAGCAGTACTTC
-,TRBJ2-1,TRBD2,TRBV7-7,CASSPGLAGNEQFF,TGTGCCAGCAGCCCGGGACTAGCAGGCAATGAGCAGTTCTTC
-,TRBJ1-2,-,TRBV5-5,CASSLVQRPGYTF,TGTGCCAGCAGCTTGGTACAGCGACCTGGCTACACCTTC
-,TRBJ2-1,-,TRBV5-1,CASTEGLEQFF,TGCGCCAGCACGGAAGGGTTAGAGCAGTTCTTC
-,TRBJ2-1,TRBD2,TRBV7-9,CASRMDLGGRGYEQFF,TGTGCCAGCAGGATGGACTTGGGCGGGAGGGGCTATGAGCAGTTCTTC
-,TRBJ1-1,-,TRBV7-8,CASSGEGPNTEAFF,TGTGCCAGCAGCGGAGAAGGACCAAACACTGAAGCTTTCTTT
-,TRBJ2-7,-,TRBV12-5,CASGLYGPRGEGYEQYF,TGTGCTAGTGGTTTGTATGGGCCCCGGGGTGAAGGCTACGAGCAGTACTTC